This entry lists 6 T cell receptor beta chains sequenced from one sample in a study of blood T cell repertoires in COVID-19. TCRdb's table, derived via immunoSEQ multiplex PCR, lists solely in-frame clones and lacks some. The sample carries approximately 150,000 clones, about nine tenths recorded once. Sequencing was performed on peripheral blood. The receptors were gathered from a human donor in a cohort sampled during active COVID-19.

The genes are TRBV4-2 and TRBJ2-7, with a weak D call TRBD1 (6 bases). Trimming removed 1 base from V and 2 bases from J, with 18 bases in between. The CDR3 covers 17 residues. Germline lookup yields CDR1 LGHNA and CDR2 YNFKEQ. The CDR3 region has the DNA TGTGCCAGCAGCCAAGTGGGTGGGCAGGGACATACCTACGAGCAGTACTTC. The encoded protein is CASSQVGGQGHTYEQYF.

V gene TRBV5-1 combines with J gene TRBJ1-1, with a weak D call TRBD1 (5 bases). The CDR3 has 13 amino acids. Between the trimmed V and J ends, which lost 0 bases and 6 bases, there was a span of 9 bases. Germline assignment: CDR1 SGHRS and CDR2 YFSETQ. CDR3 amino acids: CASSLAGRSEAFF. The CDR3 nucleotides are TGCGCCAGCAGCTTGGCAGGGAGGTCTGAAGCTTTCTTT.

Points on this clone: At one end, the junction sequence differs from germline, possibly due to a read error. The sample carries other DNA sequences with the same CDR3. This chain joins TRBV20-1 and TRBJ2-7; 10 nucleotides align to TRBD2. Germline loops: CDR1 DFQATT, CDR2 SNEGSKA (reference sequence). This CDR3 comprises 16 residues. The CDR3 nucleotides read TGCAGTGCTAGTGCCCCCCGGACTAGCGGACTCTACGAGCAGTACTTT. Its translation is CSASAPRTSGLYEQYF.

The chain joins TRBV15 to TRBJ1-1; 8 bases line up with TRBD1. Germline values: CDR1 LNHNV, CDR2 YYDKDF (reference sequence). The V gene end was trimmed by 8 bases and the J gene end by 1 base; junction bases not matched to a gene: 3. The CDR3 has 13 amino acids. In DNA form, the CDR3 reads TGTGCCACCTCGACAGGGGCGAACACTGAAGCTTTCTTT. Translation gives CATSTGANTEAFF.

V is TRBV7-8 and J is TRBJ1-3, with D maybe TRBD1 (6 bases). Trimming stripped 5 bases from V and 4 bases from J, with 12 bases between. Germline V gene lookup returns CDR1 SGHVS and CDR2 FQNEAQ. The CDR3 runs to 14 residues. In DNA, the CDR3 is TGTGCCAGCAGCGTCAGGGGTTCGGGAAACACCATATATTTT. Translated: CASSVRGSGNTIYF.

The rearrangement uses TRBV5-6 and TRBJ2-5; 7 bases are shared with TRBD1. Germline V lookup: CDR1 SGHDT, CDR2 YYEEEE. With V trimmed by 1 base and J by 1 base, 7 bases remained unmatched. The CDR3 is made up of 16 amino acids. This CDR3 is CASSLSVDRAQETQYF. CDR3 in DNA: TGTGCCAGCAGCTTGAGCGTCGACAGGGCCCAAGAGACCCAGTACTTC.